This T cell receptor (beta chain) was identified in a study of blood T cell repertoires in COVID-19. Whole-study context: COVID-19 samples from acute and convalescent phases originated in the United States, Italy and Spain.

The assay was immunoSEQ multiplex PCR, and TCRdb's table has in-frame clones only and misses some. This sample carries 120,000 to 150,000 clones, roughly 82% of them seen once, and the ten largest clones take around 14%. Per germline, CDR1 SGHTA and CDR2 FQGNSA. The CDR3 loop spans 14 amino acids. The V and J ends lost 3 bases and 5 bases respectively, with 8 bases between them. The sequenced material came from peripheral blood. This TCR was sampled from a man older than 75 with acute or convalescent COVID-19. The V gene is TRBV7-2, the J gene TRBJ1-6; maybe TRBD1 (6 bases). CDR3 nucleotides: TGTGCCAGCAGCTTCTGGACAGATAATTCACCCCTCCACTTT. It yields the protein CASSFWTDNSPLHF.